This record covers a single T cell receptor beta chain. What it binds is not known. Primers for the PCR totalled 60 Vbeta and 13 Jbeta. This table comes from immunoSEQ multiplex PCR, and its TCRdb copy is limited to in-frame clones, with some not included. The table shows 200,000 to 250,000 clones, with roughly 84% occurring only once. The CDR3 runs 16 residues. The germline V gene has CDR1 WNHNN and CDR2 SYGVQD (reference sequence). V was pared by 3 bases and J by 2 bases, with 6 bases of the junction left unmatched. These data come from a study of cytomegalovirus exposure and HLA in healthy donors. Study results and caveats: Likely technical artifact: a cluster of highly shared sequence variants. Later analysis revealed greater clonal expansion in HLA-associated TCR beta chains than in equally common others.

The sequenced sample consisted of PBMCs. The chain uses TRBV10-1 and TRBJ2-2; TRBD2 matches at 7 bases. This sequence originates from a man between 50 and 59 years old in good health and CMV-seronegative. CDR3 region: CASSELALGNTGELFF. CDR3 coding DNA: TGCGCCAGCAGTGAACTAGCGCTTGGCAACACCGGGGAGCTGTTTTTT.